This passage covers 7 T cell receptor beta chains from one sample sequenced in a study of long-term antiretroviral therapy in people with HIV. An immunoSEQ assay, version v3.0, was performed at survey level. This table comes from immunoSEQ multiplex PCR, and its TCRdb copy is limited to in-frame clones, with some not included. The sample lists over 25,000 clones; about 82% were seen once. The sample was unsorted PBMCs, taken 0.8 years before starting antiretroviral therapy. The receptors derive from a man aged 18 to 30 with HIV.

This rearrangement joins TRBV2 to TRBJ1-3; D remains unclear. The CDR3 has 16 amino acids. With 2 bases removed from V and 0 bases from J, the gap between germline ends came to 11 bases. Germline CDR1 reads SNHLY; CDR2 reads FYNNEI. The CDR3 here is CASSERDWSSGNTIYF. In DNA, the CDR3 is TGTGCCAGCAGTGAAAGGGATTGGAGCTCTGGAAACACCATATATTTT.

The chain employs TRBV5-1 and TRBJ2-7; 9 bases agree with TRBD1. V dropped 3 bases and J dropped 2; count of bases not matched to a gene: 6. Germline CDR1 is SGHRS and CDR2 is YFSETQ. The CDR3 length is 15 residues. CDR3 amino acids: CASSSDRGPAYEQYF. The CDR3 DNA reads as TGCGCCAGCAGCTCGGACAGGGGACCTGCCTACGAGCAGTACTTC.

The chain recombines TRBV11-2 with TRBJ2-1, with TRBD2 identical over 8 bases. This CDR3 has 11 residues. CDR1 is SGHAT and CDR2 is FQNNGV in the germline V gene. The V segment lost 3 bases and the J segment 16 bases; nucleotides outside the gene matches: 5. The CDR3 DNA is TGTGCCAGCAGCTTGGGGCGGGAGGTTTTCTTC. Protein sequence: CASSLGREVFF.

This clone was detected a few times. The rearrangement uses TRBV28 and TRBJ1-5, with a tentative D call TRBD1 (6 bases). Trimming removed 5 bases at V and 7 bases at J, with 18 bases between. This CDR3 has 15 residues. Germline assignment: CDR1 MDHEN and CDR2 SYDVKM. The CDR3, as DNA: TGTGCCAGCAGTCAATGGCAGGGGAGGCAGCAGCCCCAGCATTTT. This codes for CASSQWQGRQQPQHF.

This chain connects TRBV28 to TRBJ2-2; D is unresolved. The CDR3 spans 11 residues. Germline CDR1 and CDR2: MDHEN and SYDVKM. V was clipped by 5 bases and J by 8 bases, with 6 bases between them. This CDR3 reads CASSEPGELFF. DNA for the CDR3: TGTGCCAGCAGTGAGCCGGGGGAGCTGTTTTTT.

The rearrangement links TRBV18 to TRBJ1-2, with D perhaps matching TRBD1 (6 bases). The CDR3 is 16 residues long. Germline lookup yields CDR1 KGHSH and CDR2 LQKENI. V gave up 7 bases and J gave up 0 bases, with 18 bases separating them. In nucleotides, the CDR3 is TGTGCCAGCTTGCCCTCGAAGGGGGGTTCTAACTATGGCTACACCTTC. Encoded protein: CASLPSKGGSNYGYTF.

The chain recombines TRBV19 with TRBJ2-2; D is perhaps TRBD1 (5 bases). The germline CDR1 and CDR2 sequences are LNHDA and SQIVND (reference sequence). Trimming shortened V by 8 bases and J by 3 bases, and 13 bases separated the two germline ends. The CDR3 is 14 residues long. The CDR3 coding sequence is TGTGCCAGTCCTACAGGTTTGGACACCGGGGAGCTGTTTTTT. It is translated as CASPTGLDTGELFF.